The TCR beta chain described here comes from a study of blood T cell repertoires in COVID-19. Study at large: Spain, Italy and the United States supplied samples that represented acute and convalescent COVID-19. T cells, B-cell-depleted T cells, or PBMCs supplied cDNA or gDNA.

V lost 7 bases, J lost 3 bases, and 13 bases stayed unmatched. CDR3 length: 16 amino acids. CDR1 and CDR2 from the germline V gene are LNHDA and SQIVND (reference sequence). Under the authors' procedure: Reference gene primer amplification gave estimated nucleated cell counts. Sequenced by immunoSEQ multiplex PCR; TCRdb stores in-frame clones only, minus some. Clone size and V and J calls were adopted from that table, with D and trimming inferred from the DNA. The data hold about 250,000 clones, with approximately 85% observed a single time. Seattle researchers signed up patients amid active infection and tracked them longitudinally.

The chain recombines TRBV19 with TRBJ2-7, with 9 bases identical to TRBD2. The clonotype comes from a human donor with COVID-19, enrolled during active disease. The donor label of this sample is uncertain. Sequencing was performed on peripheral blood. The CDR3 coding sequence is TGTGCCAGTACTCCGGCCGGGCTAGCGGGGATCTACGAGCAGTACTTC. It codes for CASTPAGLAGIYEQYF.